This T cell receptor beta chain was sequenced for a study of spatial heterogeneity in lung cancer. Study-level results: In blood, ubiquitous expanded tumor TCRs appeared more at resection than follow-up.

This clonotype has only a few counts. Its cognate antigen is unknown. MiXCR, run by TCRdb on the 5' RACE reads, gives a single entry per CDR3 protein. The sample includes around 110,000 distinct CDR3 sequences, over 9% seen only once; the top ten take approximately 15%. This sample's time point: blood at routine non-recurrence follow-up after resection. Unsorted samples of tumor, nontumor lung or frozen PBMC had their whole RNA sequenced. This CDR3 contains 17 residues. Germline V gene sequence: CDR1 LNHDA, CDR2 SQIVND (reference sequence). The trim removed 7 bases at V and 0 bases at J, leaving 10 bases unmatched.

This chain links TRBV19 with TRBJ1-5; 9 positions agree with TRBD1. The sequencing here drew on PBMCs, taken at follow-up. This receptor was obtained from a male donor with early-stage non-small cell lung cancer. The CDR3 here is CASNKFTGGHSNQPQHF. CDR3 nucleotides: TGTGCCAGTAATAAATTCACAGGGGGCCATAGCAATCAGCCCCAGCATTTT.